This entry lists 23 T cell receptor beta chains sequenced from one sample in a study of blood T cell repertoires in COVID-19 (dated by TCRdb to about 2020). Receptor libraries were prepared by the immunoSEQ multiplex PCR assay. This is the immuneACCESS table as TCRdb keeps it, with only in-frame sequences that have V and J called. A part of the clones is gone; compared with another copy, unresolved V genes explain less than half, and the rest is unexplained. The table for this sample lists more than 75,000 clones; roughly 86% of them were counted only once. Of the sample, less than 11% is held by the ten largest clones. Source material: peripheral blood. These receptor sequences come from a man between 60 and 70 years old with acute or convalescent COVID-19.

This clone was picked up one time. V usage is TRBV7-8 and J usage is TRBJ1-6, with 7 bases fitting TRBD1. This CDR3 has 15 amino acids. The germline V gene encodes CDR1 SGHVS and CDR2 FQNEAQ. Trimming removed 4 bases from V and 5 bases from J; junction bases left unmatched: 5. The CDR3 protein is CASSSNRGHNSPLHF. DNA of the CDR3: TGTGCCAGCAGCTCAAACAGGGGACATAATTCACCCCTCCACTTT.

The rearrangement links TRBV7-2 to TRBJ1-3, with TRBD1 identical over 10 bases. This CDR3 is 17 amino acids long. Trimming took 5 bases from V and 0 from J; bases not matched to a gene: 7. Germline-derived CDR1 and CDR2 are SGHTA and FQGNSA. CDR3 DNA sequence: TGTGCCAGCAGCCCACGGACAGGGGGTTCCTCTGGAAACACCATATATTTT. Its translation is CASSPRTGGSSGNTIYF.

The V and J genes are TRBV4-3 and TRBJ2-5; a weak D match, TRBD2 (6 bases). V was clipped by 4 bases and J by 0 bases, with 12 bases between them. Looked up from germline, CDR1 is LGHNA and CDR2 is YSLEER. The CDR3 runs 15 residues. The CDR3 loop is CASSLAGSNQETQYF. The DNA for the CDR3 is TGCGCCAGCAGCCTCGCCGGGAGCAACCAAGAGACCCAGTACTTC.

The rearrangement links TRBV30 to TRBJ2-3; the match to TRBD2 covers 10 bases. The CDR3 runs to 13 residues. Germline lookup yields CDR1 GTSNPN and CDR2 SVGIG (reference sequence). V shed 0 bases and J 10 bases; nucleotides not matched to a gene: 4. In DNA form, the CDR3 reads TGTGCCTGGAGTGTACTAGCGGGGACGGCGCAGTATTTT. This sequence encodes CAWSVLAGTAQYF.

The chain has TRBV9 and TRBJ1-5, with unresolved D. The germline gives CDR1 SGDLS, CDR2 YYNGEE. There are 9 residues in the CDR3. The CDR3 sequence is CGAGQPQHF. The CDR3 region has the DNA TGTGGAGCGGGTCAGCCCCAGCATTTT.

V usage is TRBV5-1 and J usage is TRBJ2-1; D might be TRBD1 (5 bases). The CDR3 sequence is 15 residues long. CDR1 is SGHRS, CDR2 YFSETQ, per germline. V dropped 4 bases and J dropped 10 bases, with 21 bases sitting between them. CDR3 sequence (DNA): TGCGCCAGCAGCGAGCAGGGTTTAGGCCTGGAGGAGCAGTTCTTC. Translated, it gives CASSEQGLGLEEQFF. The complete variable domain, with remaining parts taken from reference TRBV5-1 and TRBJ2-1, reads KAGVTQTPRYLIKTRGQQVTLSCSPISGHRSVSWYQQTPGQGLQFLFEYFSETQRNKGNFPGRFSGRQFSNSRSEMNVSTLELGDSALYLCASSEQGLGLEEQFFGPGTRLTVL.

CDR3 amino acids: CASSLTGDTEAFF. The CDR3 bases are TGTGCCAGTAGTCTAACGGGGGACACTGAAGCTTTCTTT. The genes are TRBV19 and TRBJ1-1; a weak D match, TRBD1 (5 bases). V shed 5 bases and J shed 3 bases, with 10 bases lying between them. Germline CDR1 LNHDA, CDR2 SQIVND (reference sequence). The length of the CDR3 is 13 residues.

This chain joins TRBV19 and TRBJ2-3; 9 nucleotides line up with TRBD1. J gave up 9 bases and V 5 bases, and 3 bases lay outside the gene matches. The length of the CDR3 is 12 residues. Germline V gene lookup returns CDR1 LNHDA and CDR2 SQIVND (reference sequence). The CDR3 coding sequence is TGTGCCAGTAGTCCCGGGACAGGGACGCAGTATTTT. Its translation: CASSPGTGTQYF.

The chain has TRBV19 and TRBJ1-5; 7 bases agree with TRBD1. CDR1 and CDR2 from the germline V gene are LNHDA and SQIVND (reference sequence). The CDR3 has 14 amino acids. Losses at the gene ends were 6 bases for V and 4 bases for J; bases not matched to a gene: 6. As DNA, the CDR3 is TGTGCCAGTAGGGGACAGACATATAATCAGCCCCAGCATTTT. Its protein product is CASRGQTYNQPQHF.

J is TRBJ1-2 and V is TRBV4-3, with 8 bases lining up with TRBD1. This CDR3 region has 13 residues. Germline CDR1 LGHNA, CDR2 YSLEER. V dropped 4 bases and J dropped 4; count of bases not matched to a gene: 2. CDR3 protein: CASSLDRAYGYTF. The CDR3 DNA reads TGCGCCAGCAGCCTGGACAGGGCCTATGGCTACACCTTC.

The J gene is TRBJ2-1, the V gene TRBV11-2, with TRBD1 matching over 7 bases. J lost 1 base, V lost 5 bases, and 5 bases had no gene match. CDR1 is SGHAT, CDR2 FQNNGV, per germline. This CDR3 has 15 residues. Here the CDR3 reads CASSPLGQSYNEQFF. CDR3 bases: TGTGCCAGCAGCCCCCTGGGACAGTCCTACAATGAGCAGTTCTTC.

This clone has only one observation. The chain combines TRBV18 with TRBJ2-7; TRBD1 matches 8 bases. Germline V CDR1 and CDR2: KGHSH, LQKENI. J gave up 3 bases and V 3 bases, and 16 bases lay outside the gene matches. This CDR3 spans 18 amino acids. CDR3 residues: CASSPTLRQGTGFYEQYF. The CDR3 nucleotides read TGTGCCAGCTCACCCACTTTGCGACAGGGGACCGGCTTCTACGAGCAGTACTTC.

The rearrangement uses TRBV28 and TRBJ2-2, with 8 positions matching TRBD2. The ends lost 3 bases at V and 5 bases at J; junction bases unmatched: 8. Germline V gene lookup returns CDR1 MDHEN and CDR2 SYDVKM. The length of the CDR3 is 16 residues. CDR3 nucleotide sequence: TGTGCCAGCAGTTTCTCCGGGACTAGTAGGACCGGGGAGCTGTTTTTT. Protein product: CASSFSGTSRTGELFF.

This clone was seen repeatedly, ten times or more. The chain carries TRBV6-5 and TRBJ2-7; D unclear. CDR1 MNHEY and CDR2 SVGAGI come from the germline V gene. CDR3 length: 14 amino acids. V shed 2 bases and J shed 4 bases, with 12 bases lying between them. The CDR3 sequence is CASSYEPDGYEQYF. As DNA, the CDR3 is TGTGCCAGCAGTTACGAGCCCGACGGGTACGAGCAGTACTTC.

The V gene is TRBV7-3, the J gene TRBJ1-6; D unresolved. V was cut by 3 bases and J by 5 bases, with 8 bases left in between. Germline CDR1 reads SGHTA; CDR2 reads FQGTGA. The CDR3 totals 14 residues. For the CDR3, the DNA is TGTGCCAGCAGCTTTGGGCAGAATAATTCACCCCTCCACTTT. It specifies CASSFGQNNSPLHF.

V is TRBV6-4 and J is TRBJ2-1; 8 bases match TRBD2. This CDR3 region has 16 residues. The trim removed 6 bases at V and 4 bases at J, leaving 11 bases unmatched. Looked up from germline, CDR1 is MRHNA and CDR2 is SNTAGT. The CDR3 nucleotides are TGTGCCAGCAGCGAAGCTGTGGGACTAGGGTACAATGAGCAGTTCTTC. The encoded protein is CASSEAVGLGYNEQFF.

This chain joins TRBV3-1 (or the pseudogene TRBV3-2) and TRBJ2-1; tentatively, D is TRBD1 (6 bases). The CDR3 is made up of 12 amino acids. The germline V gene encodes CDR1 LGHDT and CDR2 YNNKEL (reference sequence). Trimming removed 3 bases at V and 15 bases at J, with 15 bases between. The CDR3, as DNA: TGTGCCAGCAGCCAGGAGACAGGCGCCCGGTTCTTC. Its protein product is CASSQETGARFF.

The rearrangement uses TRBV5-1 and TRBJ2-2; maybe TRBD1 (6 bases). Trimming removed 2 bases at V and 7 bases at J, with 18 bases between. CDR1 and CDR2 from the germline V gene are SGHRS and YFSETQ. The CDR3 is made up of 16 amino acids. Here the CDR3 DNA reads TGCGCCAGCAGCTTCCAGGGGACCCCTGAGGGCGGGGAGCTGTTTTTT. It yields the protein CASSFQGTPEGGELFF. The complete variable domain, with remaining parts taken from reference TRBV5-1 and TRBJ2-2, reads KAGVTQTPRYLIKTRGQQVTLSCSPISGHRSVSWYQQTPGQGLQFLFEYFSETQRNKGNFPGRFSGRQFSNSRSEMNVSTLELGDSALYLCASSFQGTPEGGELFFGEGSRLTVL.

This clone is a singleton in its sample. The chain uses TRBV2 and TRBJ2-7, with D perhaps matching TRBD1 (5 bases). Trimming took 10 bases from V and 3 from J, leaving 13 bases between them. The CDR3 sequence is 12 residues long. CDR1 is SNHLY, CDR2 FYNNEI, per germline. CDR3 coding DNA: TGTGCCATCAGGGTATCGGTCTACGAGCAGTACTTC. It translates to CAIRVSVYEQYF.

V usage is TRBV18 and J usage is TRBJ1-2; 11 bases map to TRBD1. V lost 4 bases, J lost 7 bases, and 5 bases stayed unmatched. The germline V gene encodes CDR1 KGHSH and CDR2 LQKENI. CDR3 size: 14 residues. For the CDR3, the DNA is TGTGCCAGCTCACTTGGACAGGGGGCCGTTGGCTACACCTTC. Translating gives CASSLGQGAVGYTF.

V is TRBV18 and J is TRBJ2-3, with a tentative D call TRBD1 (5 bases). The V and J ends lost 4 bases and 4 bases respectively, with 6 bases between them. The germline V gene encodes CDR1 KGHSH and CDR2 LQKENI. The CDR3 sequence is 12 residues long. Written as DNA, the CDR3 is TGTGCCAGCTCACAGGGGTCAGATACGCAGTATTTT. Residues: CASSQGSDTQYF.

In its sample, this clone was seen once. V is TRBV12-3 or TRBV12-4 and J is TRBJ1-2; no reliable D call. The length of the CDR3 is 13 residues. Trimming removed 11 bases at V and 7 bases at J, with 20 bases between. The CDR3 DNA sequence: TGTGCCTCTAGGACGGGGATAAGGACTGGCTACACCTTC. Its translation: CASRTGIRTGYTF.

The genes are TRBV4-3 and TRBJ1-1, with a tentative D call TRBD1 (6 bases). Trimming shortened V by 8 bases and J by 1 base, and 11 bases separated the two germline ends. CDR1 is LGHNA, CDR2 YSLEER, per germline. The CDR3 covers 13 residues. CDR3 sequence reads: CASARGPNTEAFF. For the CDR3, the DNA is TGCGCCAGCGCCAGGGGTCCGAACACTGAAGCTTTCTTT.